This T cell receptor (beta chain) is from a study of response to subunit inactivated influenza vaccine (dated by TCRdb to the late 2010s). With regard to the full study: The study used deep quantitative T cell receptor repertoire profiling to track responses to a trivalent subunit inactivated influenza vaccine.

About this clonotype: The specificity of this receptor is unknown. No base-level quality is on record; no much larger clone is a single base apart.

The library came from RT-PCR. Sequencing used an Illumina HiSeq 2500. The public reads were quality trimmed at Q25 with fastp and then assembled into clones with MiXCR by TCRdb, keeping productive beta chains. Here each entry gathers all rows of one CDR3 protein and keeps the most common genes and DNA. This sample lists about 520,000 distinct CDR3 sequences; 25% were detected once. Together, the top ten hold around 2% of the sample. Overall study outcomes, separate from this receptor: It was suggested by the authors that each seasonal influenza vaccination may recruit only a limited number of new T cells.

The CDR3 runs 15 residues from the cysteine to the phenylalanine. Of all the DNA, just the CDR3 is kept, 45 bases in frame from base 1. A distance of 10 bases separates the germline ends of V and J, which lose 0 bases and 1 base respectively. From a lookup of the germline V gene, CDR1 and CDR2 are SQVTM and ANQGSEA. The sequence was obtained from a man aged 45-60 years who received an inactivated influenza vaccine. Donor details come from another sample of the same person, matched by shared clones. The chain is encoded by TRBV29-1 joined to TRBJ2-1, and possibly TRBD2, on 5 matching bases. The sequenced sample was CD4+ T cells sorted from PBMCs, obtained approximately 5 days after vaccination. The DNA sequence follows: TGCAGCGTTGAAGATGTCCGGACTTCCTACAATGAGCAGTTCTTC. This encodes CSVEDVRTSYNEQFF.